This T cell receptor beta chain was documented in a study of cytomegalovirus exposure and HLA in healthy donors. Study summary: Both the roughly 120 validation repertoires and the approximately 640 first-cohort repertoires used the same platform, as reported by a later analysis.

The CDR3 runs to 14 residues. Germline V gene data show CDR1 as SNHLY and CDR2 as FYNNEI. V was clipped by 2 bases and J by 14 bases; unmatched bases: 11. Study-wide results and limits: Within the 120 or so validation repertoires, first-cohort TCR clusters tended to co-occur, according to a later analysis. Cytomegalovirus-associated TCR beta chains were listed, numbering 150 to 200.

Assay: immunoSEQ multiplex PCR; the TCRdb copy retains only in-frame clones and omits some. Among 150,000 to 200,000 clones listed, just under 90% were seen once. Concerning this clone itself: Antigen specificity is unknown.

This rearrangement joins TRBV2 to TRBJ1-2; 10 bases are a match to TRBD1. The sequenced sample was PBMCs. The clonotype originates from a woman aged 18-35 years in good health and CMV-seropositive. DNA of the CDR3: TGTGCCAGCAGTGAATCGGGGACAGGGGCCCATTTAACCTTC. This codes for CASSESGTGAHLTF. Full variable domain (remainder filled in from reference TRBV2 and TRBJ1-2): EPEVTQTPSHQVTQMGQEVILRCVPISNHLYFYWYRQILGQKVEFLVSFYNNEISEKSEIFDDQFSVERPDGSNFTLKIRSTKLEDSAMYFCASSESGTGAHLTFGSGTRLTVV.